The 8 T cell receptor beta chains below come from one sample, sequenced in a study of blood T cell repertoires in COVID-19. Assay: immunoSEQ multiplex PCR; the TCRdb copy retains only in-frame clones and omits some. The table includes about 240,000 clones, approximately 86% detected once. Material for sequencing was PBMCs or T cells enriched from blood (not recorded which). The receptors here all came from a middle-aged woman with acute COVID-19.

The rearrangement links TRBV7-9 to TRBJ2-1; 9 nucleotides agree with TRBD2. V shed 2 bases and J 4 bases; nucleotides not matched to a gene: 12. The CDR3 runs 18 residues. The germline V gene has CDR1 SEHNR and CDR2 FQNEAQ (reference sequence). The CDR3 protein is CASSLRGGLAGRYNEQFF. CDR3 in DNA: TGTGCCAGCAGCTTACGAGGGGGCCTAGCGGGGAGGTACAATGAGCAGTTCTTC. The whole variable domain, filled in from reference TRBV7-9 and TRBJ2-1, reads DTGVSQNPRHKITKRGQNVTFRCDPISEHNRLYWYRQTLGQGPEFLTYFQNEAQLEKSRLLSDRFSAERPKGSFSTLEIQRTEQGDSAMYLCASSLRGGLAGRYNEQFFGPGTRLTVL.

The chain combines TRBV2 with TRBJ2-7; 7 bases match TRBD2. CDR3 length: 13 residues. J gave up 1 base and V 9 bases, and 6 bases lay outside the gene matches. The germline V gene has CDR1 SNHLY and CDR2 FYNNEI. The CDR3 is CASILAKSYEQYF. The CDR3, as DNA: TGTGCCAGTATACTAGCGAAGTCCTACGAGCAGTACTTC.

The gene calls are TRBV6-5 and TRBJ1-3; 8 positions agree with TRBD1. The CDR3 is made up of 14 amino acids. With V trimmed by 2 bases and J by 3 bases, 0 bases remained unmatched. In germline, CDR1 is MNHEY, CDR2 SVGAGI. CDR3 sequence (DNA): TGTGCCAGCAGTTACGGACAGGGTGGAAACACCATATATTTT. Encoded protein: CASSYGQGGNTIYF.

This chain connects TRBV11-2 to TRBJ1-2, with D hard to call. CDR3 size: 13 residues. Trimming pared 5 bases from V and 8 bases from J, leaving 15 bases between. Per germline, CDR1 SGHAT and CDR2 FQNNGV. CDR3 nucleotides: TGTGCCAGCAGCCCCCAAACGGGGAGGGGCTACACCTTC. Translated: CASSPQTGRGYTF.

This chain joins TRBV4-1 and TRBJ1-2; D possibly corresponds to TRBD1 (6 bases). The germline CDR1 and CDR2 sequences are MGHRA and YSYEKL. The CDR3 covers 15 residues. The V end lost 2 bases, the J end lost 4 bases, and 14 bases lay between the germline ends. CDR3 protein: CASSQPTQDSYGYTF. CDR3 in DNA: TGCGCCAGCAGCCAACCCACTCAGGACAGCTATGGCTACACCTTC.

This clone was counted a single time. The chain employs TRBV3-1 (or the pseudogene TRBV3-2) and TRBJ2-5, with D unclear. The CDR3 length is 12 residues. Trimming removed 1 base from V and 12 bases from J, with 12 bases in between. In germline, CDR1 is LGHDT, CDR2 YNNKEL (reference sequence). CDR3 sequence (DNA): TGTGCCAGCAGCCAAGGGTCGCGGAAAAAGTACTTC. Its translation: CASSQGSRKKYF.

A few counts support this clone. This specimen includes other DNA sequences encoding the same CDR3. The rearrangement joins TRBV10-1 to TRBJ2-3, with 9 nucleotides matching TRBD2. The CDR3 extends over 16 amino acids. V dropped 6 bases and J dropped 4; count of bases not matched to a gene: 11. Germline V gene data show CDR1 as WNHNN and CDR2 as SYGVQD (reference sequence). The CDR3 bases are TGCGCCAGCAGCCTGGTTAGCGGGAGCTTTGCAGATACGCAGTATTTT. It codes for CASSLVSGSFADTQYF.

The chain links TRBV10-3 to TRBJ1-4; TRBD1 is a possible D gene (6 bases). The CDR3 covers 15 residues. Deletions cut 0 bases from V and 5 bases from J, with 10 bases between. The germline gives CDR1 ENHRY, CDR2 SYGVKD. The CDR3 protein is CAISESGQRNEKLFF. The CDR3 region has the DNA TGTGCCATCAGTGAGTCCGGACAGAGAAATGAAAAACTGTTTTTT.